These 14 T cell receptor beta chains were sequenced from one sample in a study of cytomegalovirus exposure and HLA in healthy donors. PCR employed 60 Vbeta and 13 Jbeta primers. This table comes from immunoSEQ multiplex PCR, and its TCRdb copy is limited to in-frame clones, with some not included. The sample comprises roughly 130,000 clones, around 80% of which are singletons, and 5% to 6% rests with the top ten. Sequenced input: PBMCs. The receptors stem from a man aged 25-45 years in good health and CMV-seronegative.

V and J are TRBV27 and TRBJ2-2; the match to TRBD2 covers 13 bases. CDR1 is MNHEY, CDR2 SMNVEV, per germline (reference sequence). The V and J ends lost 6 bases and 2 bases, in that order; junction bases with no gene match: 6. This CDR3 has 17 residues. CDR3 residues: CASRKGLAGFNTGELFF. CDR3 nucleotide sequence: TGTGCCAGCAGAAAGGGACTAGCGGGGTTTAACACCGGGGAGCTGTTTTTT.

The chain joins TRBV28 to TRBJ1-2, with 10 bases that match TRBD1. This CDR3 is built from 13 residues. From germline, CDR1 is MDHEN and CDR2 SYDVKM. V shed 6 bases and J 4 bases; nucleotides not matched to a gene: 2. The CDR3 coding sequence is TGTGCCAGCAGGTGGGACAGGGGCTATGGCTACACCTTC. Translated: CASRWDRGYGYTF.

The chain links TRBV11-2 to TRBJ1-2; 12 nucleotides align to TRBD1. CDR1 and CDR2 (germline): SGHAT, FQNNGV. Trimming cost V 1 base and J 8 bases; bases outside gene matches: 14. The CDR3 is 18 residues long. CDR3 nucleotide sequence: TGTGCCAGCAGCTTAGTCCAGCGCAACCGGGACAGGGGGCAAGGCTACACCTTC. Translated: CASSLVQRNRDRGQGYTF.

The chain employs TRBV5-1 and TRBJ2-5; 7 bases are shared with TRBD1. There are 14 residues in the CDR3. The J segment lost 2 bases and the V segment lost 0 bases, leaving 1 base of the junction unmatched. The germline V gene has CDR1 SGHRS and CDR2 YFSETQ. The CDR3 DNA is TGCGCCAGCAGCTTGGGCAGGGGGCAAGAGACCCAGTACTTC. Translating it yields CASSLGRGQETQYF. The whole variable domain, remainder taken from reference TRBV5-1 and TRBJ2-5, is KAGVTQTPRYLIKTRGQQVTLSCSPISGHRSVSWYQQTPGQGLQFLFEYFSETQRNKGNFPGRFSGRQFSNSRSEMNVSTLELGDSALYLCASSLGRGQETQYFGPGTRLLVL.

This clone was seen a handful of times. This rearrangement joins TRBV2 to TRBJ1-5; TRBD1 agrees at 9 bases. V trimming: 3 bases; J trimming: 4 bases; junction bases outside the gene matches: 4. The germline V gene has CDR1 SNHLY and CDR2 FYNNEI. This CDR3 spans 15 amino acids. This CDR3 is CASSEGTGWNQPQHF. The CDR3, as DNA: TGTGCCAGCAGTGAGGGGACAGGGTGGAATCAGCCCCAGCATTTT.

Written as DNA, the CDR3 is TGTGCCAGCAGTTTATTCGGGGGCTCCTACGAGCAGTACTTC. It codes for CASSLFGGSYEQYF. The V gene is TRBV28, the J gene TRBJ2-7, with a possible D match to TRBD2 (6 bases). This CDR3 has 14 residues. Germline V gives CDR1 MDHEN, CDR2 SYDVKM. V gave up 1 base and J gave up 0 bases, with 7 bases separating them.

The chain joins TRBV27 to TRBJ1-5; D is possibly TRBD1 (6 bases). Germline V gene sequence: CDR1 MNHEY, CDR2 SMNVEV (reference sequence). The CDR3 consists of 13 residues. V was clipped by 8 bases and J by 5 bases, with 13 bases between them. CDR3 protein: CASRYRVHQPQHF. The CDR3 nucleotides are TGTGCCAGCCGTTACAGGGTTCATCAGCCCCAGCATTTT.

The CDR3 sequence: CASSVASGYYNEQFF. In DNA, the CDR3 is TGTGCCAGCAGCGTAGCGTCAGGCTACTACAATGAGCAGTTCTTC. This rearrangement joins TRBV9 to TRBJ2-1; D gene unclear. V lost 0 bases and J lost 3, with 10 bases in between. The CDR3 loop spans 15 amino acids. The germline V gene has CDR1 SGDLS and CDR2 YYNGEE.

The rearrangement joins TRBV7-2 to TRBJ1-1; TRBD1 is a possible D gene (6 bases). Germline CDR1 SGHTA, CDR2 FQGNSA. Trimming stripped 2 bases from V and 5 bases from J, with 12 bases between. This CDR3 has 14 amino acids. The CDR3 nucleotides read TGTGCCAGCAGCTTACTGGGGGCGTCTACTGAAGCTTTCTTT. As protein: CASSLLGASTEAFF.

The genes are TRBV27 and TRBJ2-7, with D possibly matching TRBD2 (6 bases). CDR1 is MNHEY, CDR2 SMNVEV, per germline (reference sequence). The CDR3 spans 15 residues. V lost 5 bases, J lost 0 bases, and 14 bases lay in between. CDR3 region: CASSPLLRGSYEQYF. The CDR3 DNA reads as TGTGCCAGCAGTCCCCTCCTGCGGGGCTCCTACGAGCAGTACTTC.

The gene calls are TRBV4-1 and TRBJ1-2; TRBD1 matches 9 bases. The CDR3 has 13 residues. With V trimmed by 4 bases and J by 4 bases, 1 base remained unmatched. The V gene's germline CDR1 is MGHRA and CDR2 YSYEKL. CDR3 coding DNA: TGCGCCAGCAGCCTGGACAGGGGCTATGGCTACACCTTC. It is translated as CASSLDRGYGYTF.

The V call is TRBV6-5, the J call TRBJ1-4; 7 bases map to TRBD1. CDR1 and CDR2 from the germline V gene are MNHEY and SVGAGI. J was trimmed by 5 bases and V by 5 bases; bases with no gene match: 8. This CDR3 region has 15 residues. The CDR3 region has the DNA TGTGCCAGCAGTCGTATGGGGACAGTGAATGAAAAACTGTTTTTT. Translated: CASSRMGTVNEKLFF.

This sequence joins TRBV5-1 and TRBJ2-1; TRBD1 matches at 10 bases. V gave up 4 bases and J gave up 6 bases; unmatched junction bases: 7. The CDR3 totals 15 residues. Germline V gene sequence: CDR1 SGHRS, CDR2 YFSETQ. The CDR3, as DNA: TGCGCCAGCAGCATAGGACAGGGGGGAATCAATGAGCAGTTCTTC. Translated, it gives CASSIGQGGINEQFF.

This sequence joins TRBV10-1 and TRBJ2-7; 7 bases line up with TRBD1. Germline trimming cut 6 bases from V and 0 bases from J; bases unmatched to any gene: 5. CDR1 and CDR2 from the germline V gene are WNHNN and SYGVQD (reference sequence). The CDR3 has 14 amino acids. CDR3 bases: TGCGCCAGCAGGCCATACAGGGGCTCCTACGAGCAGTACTTC. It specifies CASRPYRGSYEQYF.